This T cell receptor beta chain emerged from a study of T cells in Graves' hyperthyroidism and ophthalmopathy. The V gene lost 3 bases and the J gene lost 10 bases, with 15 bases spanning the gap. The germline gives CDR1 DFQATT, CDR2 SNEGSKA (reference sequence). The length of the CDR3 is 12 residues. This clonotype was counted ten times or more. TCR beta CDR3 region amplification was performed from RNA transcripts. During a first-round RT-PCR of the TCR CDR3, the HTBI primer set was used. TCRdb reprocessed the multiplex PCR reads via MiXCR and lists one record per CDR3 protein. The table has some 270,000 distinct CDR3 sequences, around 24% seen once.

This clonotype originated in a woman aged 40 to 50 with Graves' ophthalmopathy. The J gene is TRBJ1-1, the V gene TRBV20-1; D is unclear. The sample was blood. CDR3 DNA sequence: TGCAGTGCTAGTGTTGGACCCGAGGGAGCTTTCTTT. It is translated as CSASVGPEGAFF.